One and the same sample provided the 16 T cell receptor beta chains below, sequenced in a study of identical twins. TCRdb itself ran the 5' RACE reads through MiXCR, one entry per CDR3 protein. The sample lists 1.5 million or so distinct CDR3 sequences, less than 40% occurring once. Sequencing used cord blood. These receptors all come from a newborn girl in good health.

The CDR3 nucleotides are TGTGCCTGGAGTTCTGCGGGGGGGCCAAATGAGCAGTTCTTC. Residues: CAWSSAGGPNEQFF. V gene TRBV30 combines with J gene TRBJ2-1, with 9 bases matching TRBD2. The J segment lost 7 bases and the V segment lost 2 bases, leaving 6 bases of the junction unmatched. The germline CDR1 and CDR2 sequences are GTSNPN and SVGIG (reference sequence). This CDR3 is built from 14 residues.

Regarding this clonotype: An end of the junction differs from the germline gene, which may be a read error. V and J are TRBV5-1 and TRBJ2-3; 7 bases match TRBD2. The CDR3 length is 14 residues. Germline CDR1 reads SGHRS; CDR2 reads YFSETQ. The CDR3 nucleotides read TGCGCCAGCAGCCCCTCGACTAGCAGAGATACGCAGTATTTT. It yields the protein CASSPSTSRDTQYF.

This clonotype appeared a few times. This chain links TRBV28 with TRBJ2-7, with a possible D match to TRBD2 (6 bases). The CDR3 is 16 residues long. Germline lookup yields CDR1 MDHEN and CDR2 SYDVKM. V was clipped by 2 bases and J by 0 bases, with 14 bases between them. This CDR3 reads CASSLRWDSSSYEQYF. CDR3 coding DNA: TGTGCCAGCAGTTTAAGGTGGGACTCGAGCTCCTACGAGCAGTACTTC.

The genes are TRBV29-1 and TRBJ2-3; the D gene could be TRBD1 or TRBD2 (6 bases each). The CDR3 consists of 14 residues. CDR1 and CDR2 (germline): SQVTM, ANQGSEA. V dropped 5 bases and J dropped 8 bases, with 20 bases sitting between them. This chain's CDR3 is CSVPKGGLGGTQYF. In DNA, the CDR3 is TGCAGCGTTCCCAAAGGGGGATTGGGAGGTACGCAGTATTTT.

Worth noting for this clonotype: At one end the junction does not follow the germline gene, possibly because of a read error. The V and J genes are TRBV7-7 and TRBJ2-1; 8 bases are shared with TRBD2. The CDR3 has 16 amino acids. CDR1 and CDR2 (germline): SSHAT, FNYEAQ (reference sequence). CDR3: CASSPTLAAIYNEQFF. In nucleotides, the CDR3 is TGTGCTAGCAGCCCCACACTAGCGGCTATTTACAATGAGCAGTTCTTC.

This chain uses TRBV6-1 with TRBJ1-2; TRBD1 matches 7 bases. In germline, CDR1 is MNHNS, CDR2 SASEGT. V shed 2 bases, J shed 9 bases, and the junction held 15 bases outside the gene matches. The CDR3 length is 16 residues. The CDR3 reads CASSEQILRGQFSYTF. The CDR3 DNA sequence: TGTGCCAGCAGTGAACAAATCTTGAGGGGGCAGTTCAGCTACACCTTC.

This clonotype occurred many times. This sequence joins TRBV20-1 and TRBJ1-2; 8 nucleotides match TRBD1. The CDR3 extends over 13 amino acids. The V gene end was trimmed by 5 bases and the J gene end by 8 bases; junction bases not matched to a gene: 10. CDR1 and CDR2 from the germline V gene are DFQATT and SNEGSKA (reference sequence). In nucleotides, the CDR3 is TGCAGTGCTGGTAGACAGGGGATGGGCGGCTACACCTTC. Translation: CSAGRQGMGGYTF.

This clonotype was counted only a few times. The V and J genes are TRBV21-1 and TRBJ1-1. TRBV21-1 is described as a pseudogene. The CDR3 sequence is 17 residues long. CDR3 amino acids: CASSKDSPGPANTEAFF. The DNA for the CDR3 is TGTGCCAGCAGCAAAGATAGTCCAGGCCCGGCGAACACTGAAGCTTTCTTT.

This clonotype occurred a few times. The rearrangement links TRBV4-1 to TRBJ1-5; D perhaps matches TRBD1 (6 bases). The CDR3 totals 17 residues. Per the germline V gene, CDR1 is MGHRA and CDR2 is YSYEKL. Trimming cost V 2 bases and J 0 bases, with 14 bases left between them. CDR3 region: CASSQFRGVYSNQPQHF. The CDR3 bases are TGCGCCAGCAGCCAATTTAGGGGGGTCTATAGCAATCAGCCCCAGCATTTT.

The J gene is TRBJ2-1, the V gene TRBV11-2; D uncertain. In germline, CDR1 is SGHAT, CDR2 FQNNGV. V lost 4 bases and J 2 bases, leaving 12 bases between the germline ends. There are 15 residues in the CDR3. The CDR3 nucleotides read TGTGCCAGCAGCTCCCGGACCAGGACCTACAATGAGCAGTTCTTC. It specifies CASSSRTRTYNEQFF.

This clonotype was found a few times. This chain links TRBV9 with TRBJ2-7; D not resolved. The V gene's germline CDR1 is SGDLS and CDR2 YYNGEE. Trimming pared 1 base from V and 0 bases from J, leaving 11 bases between. The CDR3 spans 15 residues. CDR3 in amino acids: CASSVYSDPSYEQYF. The CDR3 region has the DNA TGTGCCAGCAGCGTATACAGCGACCCCTCCTACGAGCAGTACTTC.

The chain recombines TRBV6-1 with TRBJ1-6; D is undetermined. The V end was cut by 0 bases, the J end by 13 bases, with 16 bases between. CDR3 length: 15 amino acids. The germline V gene has CDR1 MNHNS and CDR2 SASEGT. CDR3 nucleotide sequence: TGTGCCAGCAGTGAAGCGGAGGCCCGGTACCAGCCCCTCCACTTT. This codes for CASSEAEARYQPLHF.

The CDR3 bases are TGCGCCAGCAGCTTGGCCAAGCTGGGGCGGAACAATGAGCAGTTCTTC. It specifies CASSLAKLGRNNEQFF. V usage is TRBV5-1 and J usage is TRBJ2-1; D is possibly TRBD1 (5 bases). The length of the CDR3 is 16 residues. The V end was cut by 0 bases, the J end by 5 bases, with 15 bases between. Looked up from germline, CDR1 is SGHRS and CDR2 is YFSETQ.

This clonotype has only a few counts. The CDR3 DNA follows: TGCAGCGTTCTCCGGGACACTAACTATGGCTACACCTTC. Translating gives CSVLRDTNYGYTF. The V call is TRBV29-1, the J call TRBJ1-2, with a possible D match to TRBD1 (6 bases). The V gene lost 5 bases and the J gene lost 0 bases, with 10 bases spanning the gap. CDR3 length equals 13 residues. Germline V gives CDR1 SQVTM, CDR2 ANQGSEA.

CDR3 residues: CASSLWNRWETQYF. In DNA form, the CDR3 reads TGTGCCAGCAGCTTGTGGAATAGATGGGAGACCCAGTACTTC. This chain joins TRBV7-2 and TRBJ2-5, with D uncertain. Germline V gene lookup returns CDR1 SGHTA and CDR2 FQGNSA. The CDR3 sequence is 14 residues long. V dropped 3 bases and J dropped 5 bases, with 13 bases sitting between them.

Of note for this clonotype: A much larger clone sits a single nucleotide away, making a read error possible. CDR3 DNA sequence: TGTGCCAGCAGTAAAGCCGGGACTAGCGCCTACAATGAGCAGTACTTC. It translates to CASSKAGTSAYNEQYF. The rearrangement joins TRBV12-3 or TRBV12-4 to TRBJ2-7; 10 nucleotides match TRBD2. With V trimmed by 5 bases and J by 7 bases, 14 bases remained unmatched. The CDR3 consists of 16 residues.